These 11 T cell receptor beta chains were sequenced from one sample in a study of T cells after yellow fever vaccination. TCRdb fed the 5' RACE reads into MiXCR, producing one record per CDR3 protein. The sample includes about 320,000 distinct CDR3 sequences, around 11% of them seen just once. Sequenced here: CD4+ T cells sorted from PBMCs, sampled 45 days after the yellow fever booster vaccination. The receptors come from a man aged 18 to 29 who received the YFV17D yellow fever vaccine.

This chain joins TRBV10-3 and TRBJ1-2, with 7 bases identical to TRBD1. The CDR3 consists of 14 residues. Germline V gives CDR1 ENHRY, CDR2 SYGVKD. After removal of 6 bases from V and 3 bases from J, the junction contained 7 bases not matched to a gene. The CDR3 protein is CAISPDGTDYGYTF. CDR3 coding DNA: TGTGCCATCAGCCCTGATGGGACAGACTATGGCTACACCTTC.

V gene TRBV7-9 combines with J gene TRBJ2-1; 11 bases are shared with TRBD2. The CDR3 spans 16 residues. V lost 2 bases to trimming and J lost 7 bases; unmatched junction nucleotides: 7. Germline V gene lookup returns CDR1 SEHNR and CDR2 FQNEAQ (reference sequence). In DNA, the CDR3 is TGTGCCAGCAGCTTAAGGACTAGCGGGCGTAGAAATGAGCAGTTCTTC. This encodes CASSLRTSGRRNEQFF.

This clonotype was counted ten times or more. The CDR3 nucleotides read TGTGCCAGCAGCCAAGACTTACATCAGCCCCAGCATTTT. Protein product: CASSQDLHQPQHF. The V gene is TRBV4-2, the J gene TRBJ1-5, with D hard to call. The CDR3 covers 13 residues. Germline CDR1 is LGHNA and CDR2 is YNFKEQ. The V gene lost 0 bases and the J gene lost 5 bases, with 5 bases spanning the gap.

The chain recombines TRBV6-6 with TRBJ1-5; D is perhaps TRBD1 (5 bases). The CDR3 totals 15 residues. The germline CDR1 and CDR2 sequences are MNHNY and SVGAGI (reference sequence). Between the trimmed V and J ends, which lost 2 bases and 2 bases, there was a span of 10 bases. CDR3 coding DNA: TGTGCCAGCAGTTACACCAGGGTCGGCAATCAGCCCCAGCATTTT. Its protein product is CASSYTRVGNQPQHF.

V and J are TRBV4-3 and TRBJ1-6, with D hard to call. The germline CDR1 and CDR2 sequences are LGHNA and YSLEER. The V end was cut by 4 bases, the J end by 0 bases, with 13 bases between. The CDR3 length is 17 residues. The CDR3 is CASSPASANSYNSPLHF. CDR3 DNA sequence: TGCGCCAGCAGCCCTGCTTCGGCAAACTCCTATAATTCACCCCTCCACTTT.

This clonotype has ten or more counts. The chain links TRBV19 to TRBJ2-5; D not resolved. The germline V and J ends were trimmed by 3 bases and 5 bases, with 13 bases remaining between them. This CDR3 region has 14 residues. The germline V gene encodes CDR1 LNHDA and CDR2 SQIVND (reference sequence). CDR3 amino acids: CASSILTSPETQYF. The CDR3 region has the DNA TGTGCCAGTAGTATTTTGACATCGCCGGAGACCCAGTACTTC.

This clonotype showed up just a few times. The J gene is TRBJ2-6, the V gene TRBV18; D possibly corresponds to TRBD1 (6 bases). The CDR3 runs to 13 residues. The V end lost 0 bases, the J end lost 12 bases, and 9 bases lay between the germline ends. Germline lookup yields CDR1 KGHSH and CDR2 LQKENI. CDR3: CASSPPDSSVLTF. The CDR3 DNA sequence: TGTGCCAGCTCACCACCGGACAGTAGCGTCCTGACTTTC.

This clonotype was seen more than once but under ten times. The rearrangement joins TRBV6-2 or TRBV6-3 to TRBJ2-3; TRBD2 agrees at 9 bases. The junction had 3 bases not matched to a gene; V was cut back by 0 bases and J by 2 bases. Germline assignment: CDR1 MNHEY and CDR2 SVGEGT. This CDR3 contains 16 residues. CDR3 DNA: TGTGCCAGCAGTTACTCCCCTAGCGGGGCCACAGATACGCAGTATTTT. This gives the protein CASSYSPSGATDTQYF.

The gene calls are TRBV27 and TRBJ2-2; maybe TRBD1 (6 bases). Trimming cost V 6 bases and J 3 bases, with 20 bases left between them. This CDR3 has 17 amino acids. From germline, CDR1 is MNHEY and CDR2 SMNVEV (reference sequence). The CDR3 DNA follows: TGTGCCAGCAGCCGCAAACGGACAGAAGATTACACCGGGGAGCTGTTTTTT. Encoded protein: CASSRKRTEDYTGELFF.

This clonotype appeared a few times. The chain carries TRBV6-5 and TRBJ1-5; 8 positions match TRBD1. Germline CDR1 reads MNHEY; CDR2 reads SVGAGI. CDR3 length equals 15 residues. Unmatched junction bases numbered 8, after V lost 2 bases and J lost 8 bases. The CDR3 DNA reads TGTGCCAGCAGTTACGAGGACAGGGAGCAGGAGCCCCAGCATTTT. This encodes CASSYEDREQEPQHF.

The chain combines TRBV29-1 with TRBJ1-1; no clear D. This CDR3 has 10 residues. Trimming cost V 2 bases and J 9 bases, with 7 bases left between them. The germline gives CDR1 SQVTM, CDR2 ANQGSEA. The CDR3 coding sequence is TGCAGCGTTGAACTATTTCAAGCTTTCTTT. It is translated as CSVELFQAFF.